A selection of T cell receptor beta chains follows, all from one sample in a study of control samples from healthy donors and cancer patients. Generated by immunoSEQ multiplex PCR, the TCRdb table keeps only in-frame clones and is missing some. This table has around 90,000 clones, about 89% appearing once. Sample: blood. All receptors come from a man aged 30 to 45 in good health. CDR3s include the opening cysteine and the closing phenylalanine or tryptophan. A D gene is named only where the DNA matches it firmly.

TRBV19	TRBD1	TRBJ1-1	TGTGCCAGTAGTACCCGACAGGGGAGAAGCACTGAAGCTTTCTTT	CASSTRQGRSTEAFF
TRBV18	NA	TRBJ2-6	TGTGCCAGCGGACGCTCTGGGGCCAACGTCCTGACTTTC	CASGRSGANVLTF
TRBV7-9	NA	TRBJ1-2	TGTGCCAGCAGCTTTCAAGGGGCGGGTGGCTACACCTTC	CASSFQGAGGYTF
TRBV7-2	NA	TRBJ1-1	TGTGCCAGCAGCTTCTTCGGGGGTTTGAACACTGAAGCTTTCTTT	CASSFFGGLNTEAFF
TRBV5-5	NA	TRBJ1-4	TGTGCCAGCAGCTCTAACAGGAATGAAAAACTGTTTTTT	CASSSNRNEKLFF
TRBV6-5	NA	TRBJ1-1	TGTGCCAGCAGGATAGCTGGGAACACTGAAGCTTTCTTT	CASRIAGNTEAFF
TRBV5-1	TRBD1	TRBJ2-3	TGCGCCAGCAGCTTGGTTCCCAGGGGGTGGAAGGATACGCAGTATTTT	CASSLVPRGWKDTQYF
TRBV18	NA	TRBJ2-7	TGTGCCAGCTCACCAGGTTGGGGAACACTAGACGAGCAGTACTTC	CASSPGWGTLDEQYF
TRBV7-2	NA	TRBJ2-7	TGTGCCAGCAGCACGTTCCGGGCCCCTTTTGAGCAGTACTTC	CASSTFRAPFEQYF
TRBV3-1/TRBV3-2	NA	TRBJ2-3	TGTGCCAGCAGCCAAGCTGGGTCGGAAGATACGCAGTATTTT	CASSQAGSEDTQYF
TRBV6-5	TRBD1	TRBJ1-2	TGTGCCAGCAGTTACTCGGGACAGACAAACTATGGCTACACCTTC	CASSYSGQTNYGYTF
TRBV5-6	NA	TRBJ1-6	TGTGCCAGCAGCCTCTTCGGACAGATTAATTCACCCCTCCACTTT	CASSLFGQINSPLHF
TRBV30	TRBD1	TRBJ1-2	TGTGCCTGGAGTGTAGTACAGGGGAATGGCTACACCTTC	CAWSVVQGNGYTF
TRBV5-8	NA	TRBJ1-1	TGTGCCAGCAGCTTGAGAGGGTCTACTGAAGCTTTCTTT	CASSLRGSTEAFF
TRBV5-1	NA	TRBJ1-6	TGCGCCAGCAGCTTGCCCCGACAGGATAATTCACCCCTCCACTTT	CASSLPRQDNSPLHF
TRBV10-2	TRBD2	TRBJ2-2	TGCGCCAGCAGTGACGTTGCGGCGGGGGGGACCGGGGAGCTGTTTTTT	CASSDVAAGGTGELFF